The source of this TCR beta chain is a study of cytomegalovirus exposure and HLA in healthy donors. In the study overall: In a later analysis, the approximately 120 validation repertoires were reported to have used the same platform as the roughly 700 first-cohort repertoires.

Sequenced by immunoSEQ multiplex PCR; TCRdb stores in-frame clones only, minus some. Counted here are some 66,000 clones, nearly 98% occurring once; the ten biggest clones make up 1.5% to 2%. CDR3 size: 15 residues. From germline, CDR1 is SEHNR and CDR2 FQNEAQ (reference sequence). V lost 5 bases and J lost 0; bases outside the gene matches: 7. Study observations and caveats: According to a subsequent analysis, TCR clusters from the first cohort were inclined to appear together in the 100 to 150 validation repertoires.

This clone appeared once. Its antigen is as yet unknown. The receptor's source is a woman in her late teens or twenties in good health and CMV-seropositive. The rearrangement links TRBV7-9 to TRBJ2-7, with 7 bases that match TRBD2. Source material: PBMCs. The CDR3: CASSVPRGSSYEQYF. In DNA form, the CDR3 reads TGTGCCAGCAGCGTACCACGCGGGAGCTCCTACGAGCAGTACTTC.